These 32 T cell receptor beta chains were sequenced from one sample in a study of CD8 T cells in Susac syndrome. With random hexamers, 0.5 to 1 ug RNA was reverse transcribed. TCRdb analysed the immunoSEQ multiplex PCR reads with MiXCR anew, one entry per CDR3 protein. This sample has around 130,000 distinct CDR3 sequences, with 80% found just once. The sample comprised CD8+ T cells from PBMCs. These receptors all come from a human donor with multiple sclerosis.

CDR3 nucleotides: TGTGCCAGCAGTTTCTGGCAGATAGAGACCCAGTACTTC. It yields the protein CASSFWQIETQYF. V gene TRBV12-3 or TRBV12-4 combines with J gene TRBJ2-5; D is ambiguous. Trimming stripped 3 bases from V and 4 bases from J, with 9 bases between. This CDR3 spans 13 amino acids.

The CDR3 reads CASSSMDYEQYF. The CDR3 nucleotides read TGTGCCAGCAGCTCGATGGACTACGAGCAGTACTTC. The chain employs TRBV9 and TRBJ2-7; D not resolved. Germline-derived CDR1 and CDR2 are SGDLS and YYNGEE. The ends were cut back, 4 bases at V and 3 bases at J, with 8 bases in the middle. The CDR3 totals 12 residues. The whole variable domain, filled in from reference TRBV9 and TRBJ2-7, reads DSGVTQTPKHLITATGQRVTLRCSPRSGDLSVYWYQQSLDQGLQFLIQYYNGEERAKGNILERFSAQQFPDLHSELNLSSLELGDSALYFCASSSMDYEQYFGPGTRLTVT.

The genes are TRBV28 and TRBJ2-3; TRBD1 is a possible D gene (6 bases). The CDR3 is made up of 17 amino acids. Germline assignment: CDR1 MDHEN and CDR2 SYDVKM. With 3 bases removed from V and 5 bases from J, the gap between germline ends came to 21 bases. CDR3 in DNA: TGTGCCAGCAGTTTTGGGAAAACAGGGATCTCGGGAGATACGCAGTATTTT. Amino acids: CASSFGKTGISGDTQYF.

This clonotype was seen only a few times. The rearrangement links TRBV5-5 to TRBJ2-1, with D uncertain. The ends were cut back, 0 bases at V and 7 bases at J, with 5 bases in the middle. Germline CDR1 SGHKS, CDR2 YYEKEE (reference sequence). The CDR3 sequence is 12 residues long. CDR3 nucleotide sequence: TGTGCCAGCAGCTTGGAACTAAATGAGCAGTTCTTC. Its protein is CASSLELNEQFF.

The chain joins TRBV9 to TRBJ1-2; D unresolved. V lost 4 bases and J lost 3, with 10 bases in between. The germline gives CDR1 SGDLS, CDR2 YYNGEE. The length of the CDR3 is 13 residues. CDR3 coding DNA: TGTGCCAGCAGCCCAGAGGCTGACTATGGCTACACCTTC. It codes for CASSPEADYGYTF.

The V and J genes are TRBV29-1 and TRBJ2-3; no definite D call. The CDR3 sequence is 15 residues long. V lost 3 bases to trimming and J lost 2 bases, with 15 bases between them. Germline V gives CDR1 SQVTM, CDR2 ANQGSEA. Here the CDR3 reads CSVEYLGQLTDTQYF. CDR3 sequence (DNA): TGCAGCGTTGAGTATCTGGGTCAGCTCACAGATACGCAGTATTTT.

The chain combines TRBV6-2 or TRBV6-3 with TRBJ2-3; D gene uncertain. This CDR3 contains 17 residues. The ends were cut back, 0 bases at V and 4 bases at J, with 17 bases in the middle. In germline, CDR1 is MNHEY, CDR2 SVGEGT. The CDR3 loop reads CASSYSSVEPNSDTQYF. CDR3 in DNA: TGTGCCAGCAGTTACTCTTCAGTTGAACCCAACTCAGATACGCAGTATTTT.

This clonotype was recorded once. The V and J genes are TRBV5-1 and TRBJ2-2; unclear D gene. CDR1 is SGHRS, CDR2 YFSETQ, per germline. Trimming cost V 6 bases and J 0 bases, with 3 bases left between them. The CDR3 spans 12 residues. CDR3: CASIANTGELFF. The DNA of the CDR3 is TGCGCCAGCATAGCGAACACCGGGGAGCTGTTTTTT.

The chain carries TRBV13 and TRBJ2-3, with D tentatively TRBD1 or TRBD2 (5 bases each). V was clipped by 4 bases and J by 5 bases, with 22 bases between them. Looked up from germline, CDR1 is PRHDT and CDR2 is FYEKMQ (reference sequence). This CDR3 contains 17 residues. In DNA form, the CDR3 reads TGTGCCAGCAGCTCTTCCGGGACCCTGAGGGCGGAAGATACGCAGTATTTT. It encodes CASSSSGTLRAEDTQYF.

The table lists this clonotype with a count of one. The gene calls are TRBV7-8 and TRBJ1-4; D remains ambiguous. The CDR3 runs 15 residues. Germline values: CDR1 SGHVS, CDR2 FQNEAQ. V was trimmed by 2 bases and J by 3 bases, leaving 10 bases between them. The CDR3 DNA follows: TGTGCCAGCAGCTTATCGAGTCTGTCTAATGAAAAACTGTTTTTT. Protein product: CASSLSSLSNEKLFF.

The rearrangement links TRBV5-4 to TRBJ1-1; 8 bases are shared with TRBD1. Germline-derived CDR1 and CDR2 are SGHNT and YYREEE (reference sequence). J was trimmed by 5 bases and V by 3 bases; bases with no gene match: 6. CDR3 length: 14 amino acids. The CDR3 DNA is TGTGCCAGCAGCTCGCAGGGGGCGCGAACTGAAGCTTTCTTT. Residues: CASSSQGARTEAFF.

The rearrangement uses TRBV5-1 and TRBJ2-7; D perhaps matches TRBD2 (6 bases). The ends were cut back, 0 bases at V and 7 bases at J, with 26 bases in the middle. This CDR3 spans 18 amino acids. Germline-derived CDR1 and CDR2 are SGHRS and YFSETQ. DNA of the CDR3: TGCGCCAGCAGCTTGGTCGAGATTGTGATCTCGCCGACTAGGGAGCAGTACTTC. Translating gives CASSLVEIVISPTREQYF.

This sequence joins TRBV3-1 and TRBJ2-2, with TRBD1 matching 11 bases. The CDR3 loop spans 20 amino acids. Germline V gives CDR1 LGHDT, CDR2 YNNKEL (reference sequence). Trimming cost V 2 bases and J 6 bases; bases outside gene matches: 17. The CDR3 nucleotides are TGTGCCAGCAGCCAAACAGAATTGGGACAGGGGGTTTGGAGACCCGGGGAGCTGTTTTTT. Translation: CASSQTELGQGVWRPGELFF.

This chain links TRBV7-2 with TRBJ2-1, with 8 bases identical to TRBD2. Germline loops: CDR1 SGHTA, CDR2 FQGNSA. V shed 4 bases, J shed 8 bases, and the junction held 13 bases outside the gene matches. CDR3 length equals 16 residues. The CDR3 loop is CASSSVTGGRGDEQFF. Written as DNA, the CDR3 is TGTGCCAGCAGCTCGGTTACGGGGGGGCGAGGGGATGAGCAGTTCTTC.

This clonotype has a handful of counts. CDR3 protein: CASSFWGSEQYF. The CDR3 DNA is TGTGCCAGCAGCTTTTGGGGAAGCGAGCAGTACTTC. The chain recombines TRBV5-6 with TRBJ2-7, with unresolved D. Germline CDR1 and CDR2: SGHDT and YYEEEE. Trimming removed 2 bases from V and 6 bases from J, with 9 bases in between. The CDR3 is 12 amino acids.

This clonotype came up once. This chain uses TRBV19 with TRBJ1-1; 8 nucleotides agree with TRBD1. The CDR3 has 15 residues. CDR1 LNHDA and CDR2 SQIVND come from the germline V gene (reference sequence). Trimming took 5 bases from V and 0 from J; bases not matched to a gene: 5. The CDR3 bases are TGTGCCAGTAGTCCCCGACAGGGGATGAACACTGAAGCTTTCTTT. Translating gives CASSPRQGMNTEAFF.

The J gene is TRBJ1-2, the V gene TRBV6-5, with 8 bases aligning to TRBD1. This CDR3 has 14 amino acids. In germline, CDR1 is MNHEY, CDR2 SVGAGI. V shed 5 bases and J 8 bases; nucleotides not matched to a gene: 10. CDR3 in amino acids: CASSLTGGGDGYTF. The CDR3, as DNA: TGTGCCAGCAGTCTAACAGGGGGGGGAGACGGCTACACCTTC.

V usage is TRBV11-2 and J usage is TRBJ2-7; 9 nucleotides agree with TRBD2. Germline CDR1 is SGHAT and CDR2 is FQNNGV. This CDR3 is 15 amino acids long. Trimming at V came to 1 base and at J to 2 bases, leaving 3 bases not matched to a gene. Here the CDR3 DNA reads TGTGCCAGCAGCTTAGTGACTAGCGGTACCTACGAGCAGTACGTC. Translation gives CASSLVTSGTYEQYV.

The chain combines TRBV7-9 with TRBJ1-1; tentative D call: TRBD1 (6 bases). The ends were cut back, 11 bases at V and 6 bases at J, with 19 bases in the middle. Germline V gives CDR1 SEHNR, CDR2 FQNEAQ (reference sequence). This CDR3 comprises 13 residues. In DNA, the CDR3 is TGTGCCGACGTTGGGGACACCATATCTGAAGCTTTCTTT. Its protein is CADVGDTISEAFF.

This clonotype has just one count. The chain combines TRBV28 with TRBJ1-1; a weak D match, TRBD1 (5 bases). The V end was cut by 3 bases, the J end by 9 bases, with 17 bases between. Germline CDR1 reads MDHEN; CDR2 reads SYDVKM. The length of the CDR3 is 14 residues. The CDR3 region is CASSLGDGGEKAFF. In DNA form, the CDR3 reads TGTGCCAGCAGTTTGGGGGATGGGGGGGAGAAAGCTTTCTTT. Using reference TRBV28 and TRBJ1-1 for the parts outside the CDR3, the full variable domain is DVKVTQSSRYLVKRTGEKVFLECVQDMDHENMFWYRQDPGLGLRLIYFSYDVKMKEKGDIPEGYSVSREKKERFSLILESASTNQTSMYLCASSLGDGGEKAFFGQGTRLTVV.

This clonotype was counted once. The chain carries TRBV19 and TRBJ1-1, with D hard to call. The CDR3 contains 14 residues. The germline gives CDR1 LNHDA, CDR2 SQIVND (reference sequence). Deletions cut 3 bases from V and 0 bases from J, with 8 bases between. CDR3 amino acids: CASSIKGLNTEAFF. As DNA, the CDR3 is TGTGCCAGTAGTATTAAGGGCTTGAACACTGAAGCTTTCTTT. Full variable domain (missing parts from reference TRBV19 and TRBJ1-1): DGGITQSPKYLFRKEGQNVTLSCEQNLNHDAMYWYRQDPGQGLRLIYYSQIVNDFQKGDIAEGYSVSREKKESFPLTVTSAQKNPTAFYLCASSIKGLNTEAFFGQGTRLTVV.

This clonotype was observed a few times. The chain joins TRBV20-1 to TRBJ1-2; no reliable D call. The CDR3 loop spans 16 amino acids. Trimming took off 5 bases at V and 3 bases at J, with 22 bases between the two ends. The germline CDR1 and CDR2 sequences are DFQATT and SNEGSKA (reference sequence). Here the CDR3 DNA reads TGCAGTGCTTTAATAGGTGACACGACATTCCACTATGGCTACACCTTC. As protein: CSALIGDTTFHYGYTF.

The V and J genes are TRBV29-1 and TRBJ1-3; D unresolved. CDR3 length: 11 amino acids. The V gene's germline CDR1 is SQVTM and CDR2 ANQGSEA. The germline V and J ends were trimmed by 5 bases and 4 bases, with 6 bases remaining between them. The CDR3 spells CSVSLGNTIYF. The CDR3 region has the DNA TGCAGCGTTTCGCTCGGAAACACCATATATTTT.

This clonotype has just one count. The rearrangement links TRBV24-1 to TRBJ2-2, with 7 positions matching TRBD2. Germline CDR1 KGHDR, CDR2 SFDVKD. V trimming: 9 bases; J trimming: 4 bases; junction bases outside the gene matches: 10. The CDR3 consists of 15 residues. The CDR3: CATGLRTSRTGELFF. The CDR3 DNA reads as TGTGCCACCGGCTTGAGGACTAGTCGCACCGGGGAGCTGTTTTTT.

The rearrangement links TRBV7-8 to TRBJ1-1; maybe TRBD1 (6 bases). CDR1 is SGHVS and CDR2 is FQNEAQ in the germline V gene. The CDR3 spans 15 residues. Trimming took off 1 base at V and 1 base at J, with 10 bases between the two ends. The CDR3 spells CASSLDREANTEAFF. The CDR3 DNA sequence: TGTGCCAGCAGCTTAGACAGGGAGGCGAACACTGAAGCTTTCTTT. The variable domain in full, completed from reference TRBV7-8 and TRBJ1-1, reads GAGVSQSPRYKVAKRGQDVALRCDPISGHVSLFWYQQALGQGPEFLTYFQNEAQLDKSGLPSDRFFAERPEGSVSTLKIQRTQQEDSAVYLCASSLDREANTEAFFGQGTRLTVV.

This chain joins TRBV7-9 and TRBJ1-5; D is uncertain. V lost 3 bases and J 5 bases, leaving 5 bases between the germline ends. Germline V gene data show CDR1 as SEHNR and CDR2 as FQNEAQ (reference sequence). CDR3 length: 12 residues. This CDR3 is CASSFFDQPQHF. CDR3 nucleotides: TGTGCCAGCAGCTTTTTTGATCAGCCCCAGCATTTT.

This chain connects TRBV20-1 to TRBJ2-5; D gene unclear. The CDR3 is 15 residues long. Trimming left V 5 bases short and J 1 base short, with 17 bases between. The germline V gene has CDR1 DFQATT and CDR2 SNEGSKA (reference sequence). The CDR3 here is CSAFSSSGSQETQYF. CDR3 bases: TGCAGTGCTTTCTCCTCATCGGGCAGCCAAGAGACCCAGTACTTC.

A few counts support this clonotype. The CDR3 sequence is CASSLGRGYANTEAFF. As DNA, the CDR3 is TGTGCCAGCAGCTTAGGGAGAGGGTACGCGAACACTGAAGCTTTCTTT. V gene TRBV7-2 combines with J gene TRBJ1-1; no definite D call. The CDR3 is made up of 16 amino acids. Germline V gives CDR1 SGHTA, CDR2 FQGNSA. The V and J ends lost 1 base and 1 base respectively, with 13 bases between them.

This clonotype occurred a few times. V gene TRBV19 combines with J gene TRBJ1-1, with no clear D. Trimming removed 5 bases at V and 5 bases at J, with 6 bases between. The V gene's germline CDR1 is LNHDA and CDR2 SQIVND (reference sequence). The CDR3 consists of 11 residues. The CDR3 protein is CASSFSTEAFF. CDR3 bases: TGTGCCAGTAGTTTCTCAACTGAAGCTTTCTTT.

The rearrangement links TRBV11-2 to TRBJ2-1; 8 bases map to TRBD2. This CDR3 has 16 amino acids. Germline V gene lookup returns CDR1 SGHAT and CDR2 FQNNGV. Germline trimming cut 1 base from V and 7 bases from J; bases unmatched to any gene: 9. This CDR3 reads CASSLGMRGAVNEQFF. CDR3 in DNA: TGTGCCAGCAGCTTAGGGATGCGGGGGGCAGTAAATGAGCAGTTCTTC.

The CDR3, as DNA: TGTGCCAGCAGCTTAGGGGACCTATACGAGCAGTACTTC. Protein: CASSLGDLYEQYF. This chain uses TRBV7-6 with TRBJ2-7; D tentatively reads TRBD1 or TRBD2 (5 bases each). The CDR3 loop spans 13 amino acids. The germline V and J ends were trimmed by 1 base and 4 bases, with 8 bases remaining between them. Germline values: CDR1 SGHVS, CDR2 FNYEAQ.

The gene calls are TRBV6-5 and TRBJ1-2; no firm D call. The CDR3 runs to 15 residues. Germline V gives CDR1 MNHEY, CDR2 SVGAGI. V lost 0 bases and J lost 4, with 12 bases in between. CDR3 residues: CASSYSKGKAYGYTF. The CDR3 coding sequence is TGTGCCAGCAGTTACTCGAAGGGAAAAGCCTATGGCTACACCTTC.